This TCR beta chain was recorded in a study of CXCR3-negative and CXCR3-positive naive CD8 T cells. UMI-labeled TRB cDNA libraries were prepared by 5' RACE. TCRdb re-called the 5' RACE reads; one entry per CDR3 protein, DNA not given. Across about 4,700 distinct CDR3 sequences, the top ten clones capture 2.5% of the sample. Study observations and caveats: Naive CXCR3-positive and CXCR3-negative cells shared similar TRBV-TRBJ usage, unlike memory cells. Hydrophobicity of TRB CDR3s was greater in CXCR3-positive naive cells than in CXCR3-negative naive cells. Post-cryopreservation CXCR3 expression was partly diminished, and the bulk of assays employed fresh PBMCs. Memory CD8+ cells showed much lower diversity, while both naive subsets displayed comparably high diversity.

This clonotype shows up as medium-sized by frequency. What it recognizes is unknown. Germline CDR1 and CDR2: LGHNA and YNFKEQ. The CDR3 spans 13 residues. The TCR sequence derives from a human donor in good health. Some clones in this sample may be carry-over from other donors' samples. This rearrangement joins TRBV4-2 to TRBJ2-1; TCRdb's D call, TRBD2, is unchecked because there is no DNA. The source material was naive CXCR3+ CD8+ T cells from blood. The subset denotes: CD45RO-CCR7+CD27+CD95- naive CD8+ T cells expressing CXCR3 (TNR3+). The CDR3: CASSQGNLAGSFF.